The 19 T cell receptor beta chains below come from one sample, sequenced in a study of cytomegalovirus exposure and HLA in healthy donors. Here immunoSEQ multiplex PCR was the method, and the copy in TCRdb shows in-frame clones only, minus some. The sample lists about 140,000 clones; 88% were seen once. The specimen sequenced was PBMCs. These receptors all come from a woman between 18 and 29 years old in good health and CMV-seropositive.

The V and J genes are TRBV2 and TRBJ2-6; no clear D gene. Germline V gives CDR1 SNHLY, CDR2 FYNNEI. This CDR3 region has 14 residues. V was clipped by 3 bases and J by 2 bases, with 5 bases between them. The CDR3: CASSDQAGANVLTF. The CDR3 region has the DNA TGTGCCAGCAGTGACCAGGCTGGGGCCAACGTCCTGACTTTC.

The chain links TRBV5-1 to TRBJ2-5, with 11 bases aligning to TRBD1. Germline V gives CDR1 SGHRS, CDR2 YFSETQ. Trimming removed 4 bases from V and 10 bases from J; junction bases left unmatched: 9. The CDR3 runs to 14 residues. The CDR3 DNA reads TGCGCCAGCAGCGCGGGACAGGGGGGAGGTGACCAGTACTTC. Amino acids: CASSAGQGGGDQYF.

The table lists this clone with a count of one. The chain combines TRBV7-9 with TRBJ1-1; tentatively, D is TRBD1 (6 bases). V was pared by 8 bases and J by 3 bases, with 13 bases between. CDR1 is SEHNR and CDR2 is FQNEAQ in the germline V gene (reference sequence). The CDR3 runs 13 residues. The CDR3 DNA reads as TGTGCCAGCGTCATTGAGGGGGACACTGAAGCTTTCTTT. It encodes CASVIEGDTEAFF. Variable domain in full (rest from reference TRBV7-9 and TRBJ1-1): DTGVSQNPRHKITKRGQNVTFRCDPISEHNRLYWYRQTLGQGPEFLTYFQNEAQLEKSRLLSDRFSAERPKGSFSTLEIQRTEQGDSAMYLCASVIEGDTEAFFGQGTRLTVV.

V and J are TRBV5-1 and TRBJ2-5, with TRBD2 matching 12 bases. The CDR3 totals 16 residues. Per the germline V gene, CDR1 is SGHRS and CDR2 is YFSETQ. Trimming took 0 bases from V and 4 from J; bases not matched to a gene: 4. The CDR3 nucleotides are TGCGCCAGCAGCTTGGGACTAGCGGGAGATGGAGAGACCCAGTACTTC. Translating gives CASSLGLAGDGETQYF.

This clone was observed once. This chain joins TRBV5-4 and TRBJ2-7, with D perhaps matching TRBD2 (6 bases). Germline V lookup: CDR1 SGHNT, CDR2 YYREEE (reference sequence). The CDR3 runs 15 residues. V was pared by 6 bases and J by 7 bases, with 23 bases between. The chain's CDR3 is CASNPGGKLLGEQYF. Written as DNA, the CDR3 is TGTGCCAGCAACCCCGGCGGGAAACTACTTGGGGAGCAGTACTTC.

This chain connects TRBV6-1 to TRBJ2-7, with TRBD1 matching over 7 bases. The CDR3 has 14 residues. The germline V gene has CDR1 MNHNS and CDR2 SASEGT. J lost 9 bases, V lost 1 base, and 9 bases had no gene match. This CDR3 reads CASSEVTGFMGQYF. DNA of the CDR3: TGTGCCAGCAGTGAAGTGACAGGGTTCATGGGGCAGTACTTC.

The gene calls are TRBV5-6 and TRBJ2-1, with 11 bases identical to TRBD2. This CDR3 is 18 amino acids long. CDR1 and CDR2 (germline): SGHDT, YYEEEE. J lost 0 bases, V lost 4 bases, and 9 bases had no gene match. The CDR3 sequence: CASSQLAGAFYSYNEQFF. CDR3 nucleotide sequence: TGTGCCAGCAGCCAACTAGCGGGGGCCTTCTACTCCTACAATGAGCAGTTCTTC.

The rearrangement links TRBV7-9 to TRBJ1-3; tentatively, D is TRBD1 (5 bases). The CDR3 is made up of 17 amino acids. Trimming shortened V by 0 bases and J by 0 bases, and 12 bases separated the two germline ends. Germline assignment: CDR1 SEHNR and CDR2 FQNEAQ (reference sequence). The CDR3 reads CASSLASRQSSGNTIYF. CDR3 nucleotides: TGTGCCAGCAGCTTAGCGTCAAGACAGAGCTCTGGAAACACCATATATTTT.

In nucleotides, the CDR3 is TGTGCCAGCAGCTTAGACCTAGCGGGCGAGCAGTACTTC. The encoded protein is CASSLDLAGEQYF. The chain combines TRBV7-6 with TRBJ2-7; 8 bases line up with TRBD2. The CDR3 totals 13 residues. With V trimmed by 1 base and J by 6 bases, 2 bases remained unmatched. CDR1 and CDR2 (germline): SGHVS, FNYEAQ.

The J gene is TRBJ2-3, the V gene TRBV7-9; D may be TRBD2 (5 bases). CDR3 length: 15 amino acids. The V gene lost 2 bases and the J gene lost 3 bases, with 12 bases spanning the gap. Germline V CDR1 and CDR2: SEHNR, FQNEAQ (reference sequence). The CDR3 here is CASSLYLGVTDTQYF. For the CDR3, the DNA is TGTGCCAGCAGCTTATACCTCGGGGTTACAGATACGCAGTATTTT. Looking up the rest from reference TRBV7-9 and TRBJ2-3 gives the full variable domain: DTGVSQNPRHKITKRGQNVTFRCDPISEHNRLYWYRQTLGQGPEFLTYFQNEAQLEKSRLLSDRFSAERPKGSFSTLEIQRTEQGDSAMYLCASSLYLGVTDTQYFGPGTRLTVL.

V and J are TRBV10-3 and TRBJ1-1; D might be TRBD1 (6 bases). This CDR3 comprises 13 residues. Trimming cost V 6 bases and J 1 base, with 9 bases left between them. Germline V gives CDR1 ENHRY, CDR2 SYGVKD. CDR3 coding DNA: TGTGCCATCAGGGAACAGGGGAACACTGAAGCTTTCTTT. Protein product: CAIREQGNTEAFF.

The rearrangement links TRBV11-2 to TRBJ1-2, with 9 bases aligning to TRBD1. The trim removed 4 bases at V and 4 bases at J, leaving 10 bases unmatched. The germline V gene encodes CDR1 SGHAT and CDR2 FQNNGV. CDR3 length: 16 residues. CDR3 DNA sequence: TGTGCCAGCAGCTCCGGTACAGGGGGCGCATTCTATGGCTACACCTTC. Translating gives CASSSGTGGAFYGYTF. Filled out from reference TRBV11-2 and TRBJ1-2, the complete variable domain reads EAGVAQSPRYKIIEKRQSVAFWCNPISGHATLYWYQQILGQGPKLLIQFQNNGVVDDSQLPKDRFSAERLKGVDSTLKIQPAKLEDSAVYLCASSSGTGGAFYGYTFGSGTRLTVV.

About this clone itself: One end of the junction is discordant with germline, which a read error may explain. The rearrangement joins TRBV7-7 to TRBJ2-3, with 11 positions matching TRBD2. From germline, CDR1 is SSHAT and CDR2 FNYEAQ (reference sequence). The CDR3 has 16 amino acids. The CDR3 here is CASSQGLAASTDTQYF. CDR3 nucleotide sequence: TGTGCTAGCAGCCAGGGACTAGCGGCTAGCACAGATACGCAGTATTTT.

The gene calls are TRBV6-1 and TRBJ2-4, with 9 positions matching TRBD2. Trimming took 7 bases from V and 16 from J; bases not matched to a gene: 17. Germline loops: CDR1 MNHNS, CDR2 SASEGT. This CDR3 is 14 amino acids long. CDR3 bases: TGTGCCAGCACGGAACTAGCGGGCGCGACACCTCGATACTTC. The encoded protein is CASTELAGATPRYF.

The chain employs TRBV5-4 and TRBJ2-5; possible D gene TRBD1, 7 bases. With 4 bases removed from V and 4 bases from J, the gap between germline ends came to 20 bases. The CDR3 extends over 16 amino acids. Germline V gene sequence: CDR1 SGHNT, CDR2 YYREEE (reference sequence). CDR3 region: CASSHGGGRGGETQYF. CDR3 nucleotides: TGTGCCAGCAGCCACGGAGGGGGCCGAGGCGGAGAGACCCAGTACTTC.

The chain joins TRBV4-1 to TRBJ1-1; D may be TRBD1 (5 bases). Germline V gene lookup returns CDR1 MGHRA and CDR2 YSYEKL. The CDR3 totals 14 residues. The ends were cut back, 1 base at V and 1 base at J, with 7 bases in the middle. DNA of the CDR3: TGCGCCAGCAGCCAAGTCGGGGGGAACACTGAAGCTTTCTTT. Amino acids: CASSQVGGNTEAFF.

J is TRBJ2-3 and V is TRBV28; TRBD2 matches at 11 bases. V dropped 0 bases and J dropped 4; count of bases not matched to a gene: 15. Germline CDR1 and CDR2: MDHEN and SYDVKM. CDR3 length equals 20 residues. CDR3 sequence reads: CASSLCVIAGGPGSSDTQYF. Written as DNA, the CDR3 is TGTGCCAGCAGTTTATGCGTAATAGCGGGAGGGCCGGGTTCCTCAGATACGCAGTATTTT.

This sequence joins TRBV5-1 and TRBJ2-7, with 8 bases lining up with TRBD2. Germline CDR1 is SGHRS and CDR2 is YFSETQ. The V gene end was trimmed by 2 bases and the J gene end by 7 bases; junction bases not matched to a gene: 8. CDR3 length equals 14 residues. CDR3 in DNA: TGCGCCAGCAGCTTTCTGGGGGTAGCGGGAGAGCAGTACTTC. It encodes CASSFLGVAGEQYF.

The chain uses TRBV9 and TRBJ2-1; 8 bases match TRBD1. The CDR3 sequence is 14 residues long. The V and J ends lost 2 bases and 7 bases, in that order; junction bases with no gene match: 5. Germline CDR1 and CDR2: SGDLS and YYNGEE. The CDR3 region is CASSVQGARNEQFF. The DNA for the CDR3 is TGTGCCAGCAGCGTCCAGGGGGCGAGAAATGAGCAGTTCTTC.